Listed here are 17 T cell receptor beta chains from one sample, sequenced in a study of PD-L1 blockade in urothelial cancer. Time point reported: peripheral blood 6 weeks after treatment start. Sequencing used immunoSEQ multiplex PCR; TCRdb keeps in-frame clones, though not all of them. The repertoire consists of more than 95,000 clones, with approximately 90% occurring once and the leading ten covering about 1.5%. Material: PBMCs, obtained around atezolizumab (anti-PD-L1) treatment. The receptors shown here come from a man aged 60 to 69 with urothelial cancer.

The chain joins TRBV29-1 to TRBJ1-1; weak D call: TRBD1 (5 bases). V shed 3 bases and J shed 4 bases, with 12 bases lying between them. The CDR3 is 13 residues long. Germline V gene data show CDR1 as SQVTM and CDR2 as ANQGSEA. CDR3 bases: TGCAGCGTTGACCAGGGATCGACCACTGAAGCTTTCTTT. Its translation is CSVDQGSTTEAFF.

In DNA, the CDR3 is TGTGCCAGCAGCCAAGTCGGGTCAGATACGCAGTATTTT. Encoded protein: CASSQVGSDTQYF. The rearrangement links TRBV14 to TRBJ2-3; D is uncertain. This CDR3 is built from 13 residues. V lost 1 base to trimming and J lost 4 bases, with 6 bases between them. The germline CDR1 and CDR2 sequences are SGHDN and FVKESK.

The V call is TRBV12-2, the J call TRBJ1-1; the table gives TRBD1 as D, unverified against the DNA. TRBV12-2 is flagged as a pseudogene. There are 19 residues in the CDR3. CDR3 DNA sequence: TGTGCAAGTCGCCGTAAGAGTAGTCGGAGTGGGGGCATGGACACTGAAGCTTTCTTT. As protein: CASRRKSSRSGGMDTEAFF.

This rearrangement joins TRBV4-2 to TRBJ1-6; no firm D call. The CDR3 covers 17 residues. Deletions cut 0 bases from V and 5 bases from J, with 14 bases between. Germline V gene lookup returns CDR1 LGHNA and CDR2 YNFKEQ. The CDR3 is CASSQEIGLNHNSPLHF. CDR3 sequence (DNA): TGTGCCAGCAGCCAAGAGATTGGGCTTAACCATAATTCACCCCTCCACTTT.

The chain recombines TRBV7-8 with TRBJ2-5; 11 bases agree with TRBD2. This CDR3 has 16 residues. Germline V CDR1 and CDR2: SGHVS, FQNEAQ. V shed 4 bases and J 5 bases; nucleotides not matched to a gene: 9. CDR3: CASSSAASGRRETQYF. In nucleotides, the CDR3 is TGTGCCAGCAGCTCGGCGGCTAGCGGGAGGCGGGAGACCCAGTACTTC.

This chain joins TRBV19 and TRBJ1-3; 8 nucleotides agree with TRBD1. CDR3 size: 15 residues. The germline gives CDR1 LNHDA, CDR2 SQIVND (reference sequence). Losses at the gene ends were 6 bases for V and 1 base for J; bases not matched to a gene: 5. CDR3 in amino acids: CASSLDRVSGNTIYF. The DNA for the CDR3 is TGTGCCAGTAGCCTGGACAGGGTGTCTGGAAACACCATATATTTT.

The chain carries TRBV19 and TRBJ2-1, with TRBD1 matching 7 bases. The length of the CDR3 is 16 residues. Germline V gene sequence: CDR1 LNHDA, CDR2 SQIVND (reference sequence). Losses at the gene ends were 6 bases for V and 1 base for J; bases not matched to a gene: 9. The CDR3 here is CASSKGAVRSYNEQFF. For the CDR3, the DNA is TGTGCCAGTAGCAAGGGGGCGGTCCGTTCCTACAATGAGCAGTTCTTC.

CDR3: CASSPPAYNEQFF. CDR3 nucleotide sequence: TGTGCCAGTAGCCCACCAGCCTACAATGAGCAGTTCTTC. This sequence joins TRBV19 and TRBJ2-1; D not certain. Trimming took off 6 bases at V and 2 bases at J, with 8 bases between the two ends. This CDR3 has 13 amino acids. Per germline, CDR1 LNHDA and CDR2 SQIVND (reference sequence).

This sequence joins TRBV7-2 and TRBJ2-7; D is undetermined. Germline CDR1 SGHTA, CDR2 FQGNSA. This CDR3 has 12 amino acids. V lost 5 bases, J lost 4 bases, and 9 bases lay in between. CDR3 coding DNA: TGTGCCAGCAGCCTTACACAGTACGAGCAGTACTTC. This gives the protein CASSLTQYEQYF. Supplemented by reference TRBV7-2 and TRBJ2-7, the full variable domain reads GAGVSQSPSNKVTEKGKDVELRCDPISGHTALYWYRQSLGQGLEFLIYFQGNSAPDKSGLPSDRFSAERTGGSVSTLTIQRTQQEDSAVYLCASSLTQYEQYFGPGTRLTVT.

The chain recombines TRBV6-6 with TRBJ2-1; 8 bases line up with TRBD1. The V gene end was trimmed by 5 bases and the J gene end by 5 bases; junction bases not matched to a gene: 11. Germline V lookup: CDR1 MNHNY, CDR2 SVGAGI (reference sequence). The CDR3 sequence is 16 residues long. The CDR3 spells CASSTPTGGINNEQFF. Written as DNA, the CDR3 is TGTGCCAGCAGTACTCCCACAGGGGGAATCAACAATGAGCAGTTCTTC.

DNA for the CDR3: TGTGCCAGTAGTATAGAGGGAGCTGGGTATCAGCCCCAGCATTTT. It translates to CASSIEGAGYQPQHF. The V and J genes are TRBV19 and TRBJ1-5; D is unresolved. Germline CDR1 is LNHDA and CDR2 is SQIVND (reference sequence). This CDR3 region has 15 residues. V shed 0 bases and J shed 5 bases, with 11 bases lying between them.

This clone was observed a few times. J is TRBJ1-2 and V is TRBV6-5; D ambiguous. From germline, CDR1 is MNHEY and CDR2 SVGAGI. The CDR3 consists of 13 residues. V was clipped by 4 bases and J by 4 bases, with 10 bases between them. For the CDR3, the DNA is TGTGCCAGCAGTTCTCCAGCGATCTATGGCTACACCTTC. Its translation: CASSSPAIYGYTF.

CDR3 sequence (DNA): TGTGCCAGCAGTCACCTACAGGGGGAACTGTTTTTT. This encodes CASSHLQGELFF. The chain uses TRBV28 and TRBJ1-4, with 8 bases matching TRBD1. The CDR3 extends over 12 amino acids. Germline CDR1 and CDR2: MDHEN and SYDVKM. J was trimmed by 12 bases and V by 5 bases; bases with no gene match: 5.

The chain employs TRBV2 and TRBJ1-4; 10 nucleotides line up with TRBD1. V lost 3 bases and J lost 8; bases outside the gene matches: 3. The CDR3 is 14 amino acids. Germline CDR1 reads SNHLY; CDR2 reads FYNNEI. CDR3 region: CASSEGQGMEKLFF. CDR3 DNA: TGTGCCAGCAGTGAGGGACAGGGGATGGAAAAACTGTTTTTT. Full variable domain (missing parts from reference TRBV2 and TRBJ1-4): EPEVTQTPSHQVTQMGQEVILRCVPISNHLYFYWYRQILGQKVEFLVSFYNNEISEKSEIFDDQFSVERPDGSNFTLKIRSTKLEDSAMYFCASSEGQGMEKLFFGSGTQLSVL.

The genes are TRBV30 and TRBJ2-2, with D possibly TRBD2 on 6 matching bases. Trimming took off 3 bases at V and 8 bases at J, with 19 bases between the two ends. CDR1 is GTSNPN and CDR2 is SVGIG in the germline V gene (reference sequence). The CDR3 has 15 residues. This CDR3 is CAWSQGLALGGELFF. For the CDR3, the DNA is TGTGCCTGGAGCCAGGGACTGGCCTTGGGGGGGGAGCTGTTTTTT.

The CDR3 coding sequence is TGTGCCAGTACCCCCGGGGGGCTAGCGACAGATACGCAGTATTTT. It translates to CASTPGGLATDTQYF. The V and J genes are TRBV19 and TRBJ2-3; D is possibly TRBD2 (7 bases). The CDR3 has 15 residues. CDR1 and CDR2 (germline): LNHDA, SQIVND (reference sequence). The V end was cut by 7 bases, the J end by 3 bases, with 17 bases between.

As regards this clone: One end of the junction is discordant with germline, which a read error may explain. The chain links TRBV7-4 to TRBJ2-7, with 11 nucleotides matching TRBD2. Germline V gene data show CDR1 as SGHVT and CDR2 as SQSDAQ. The CDR3 is made up of 20 amino acids. CDR3 nucleotide sequence: TGTGCCAGCAGCCTAGCGAGGGTCCTAGCGGGGGGAGATGTGGCCTACGAGCAGTACTTC. This sequence encodes CASSLARVLAGGDVAYEQYF.